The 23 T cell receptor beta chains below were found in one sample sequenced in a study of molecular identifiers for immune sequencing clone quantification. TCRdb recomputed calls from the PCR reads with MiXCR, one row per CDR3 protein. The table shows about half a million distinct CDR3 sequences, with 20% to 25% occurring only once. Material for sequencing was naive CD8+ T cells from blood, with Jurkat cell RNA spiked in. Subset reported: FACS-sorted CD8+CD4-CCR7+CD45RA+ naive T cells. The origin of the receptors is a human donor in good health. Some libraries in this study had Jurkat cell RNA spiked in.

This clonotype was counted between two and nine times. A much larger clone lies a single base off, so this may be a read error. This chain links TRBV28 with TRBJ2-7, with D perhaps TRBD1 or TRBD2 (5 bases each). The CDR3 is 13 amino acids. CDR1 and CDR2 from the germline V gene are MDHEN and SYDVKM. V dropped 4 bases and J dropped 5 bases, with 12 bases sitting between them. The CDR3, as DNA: TGTGCCAGCAGTTCTTTGAGGGGCCACGAGCAGTACTTC. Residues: CASSSLRGHEQYF.

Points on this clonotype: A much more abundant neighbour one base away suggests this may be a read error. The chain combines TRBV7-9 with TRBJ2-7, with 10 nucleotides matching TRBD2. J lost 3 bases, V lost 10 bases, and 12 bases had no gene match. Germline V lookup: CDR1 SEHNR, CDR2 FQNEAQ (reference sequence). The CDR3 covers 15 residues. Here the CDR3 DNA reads TGTGCCATCTCACCCGATAGCGGGAGGAGCTACGAGCAGTACTTC. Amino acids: CAISPDSGRSYEQYF. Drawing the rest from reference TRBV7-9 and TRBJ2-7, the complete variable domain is DTGVSQNPRHKITKRGQNVTFRCDPISEHNRLYWYRQTLGQGPEFLTYFQNEAQLEKSRLLSDRFSAERPKGSFSTLEIQRTEQGDSAMYLCAISPDSGRSYEQYFGPGTRLTVT.

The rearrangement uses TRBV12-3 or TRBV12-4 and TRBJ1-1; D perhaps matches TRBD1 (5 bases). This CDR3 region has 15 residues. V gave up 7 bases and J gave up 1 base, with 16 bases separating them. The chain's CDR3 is CASTGIGAPNTEAFF. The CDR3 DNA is TGTGCCAGCACTGGGATTGGGGCACCGAACACTGAAGCTTTCTTT.

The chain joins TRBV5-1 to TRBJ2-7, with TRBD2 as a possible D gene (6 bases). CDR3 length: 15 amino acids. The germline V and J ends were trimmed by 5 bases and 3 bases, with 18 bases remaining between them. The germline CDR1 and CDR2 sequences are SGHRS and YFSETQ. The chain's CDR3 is CASSAIGGTIYEQYF. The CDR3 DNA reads TGCGCCAGCAGTGCAATCGGGGGTACTATCTACGAGCAGTACTTC.

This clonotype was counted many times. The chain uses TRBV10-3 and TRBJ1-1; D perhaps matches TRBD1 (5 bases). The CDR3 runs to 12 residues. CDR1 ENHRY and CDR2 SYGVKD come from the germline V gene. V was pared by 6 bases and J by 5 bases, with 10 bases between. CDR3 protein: CAIRGLGTEAFF. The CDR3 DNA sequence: TGTGCCATCAGGGGGCTAGGGACTGAAGCTTTCTTT.

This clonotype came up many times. The CDR3 loop is CASRPSGGTDTQYF. In nucleotides, the CDR3 is TGCGCCAGCCGTCCTAGCGGGGGCACAGATACGCAGTATTTT. The chain carries TRBV23-1 and TRBJ2-3, with TRBD2 identical over 9 bases. TRBV23-1 falls under the ORF class, with uncertain function. Unmatched junction bases numbered 4, after V lost 8 bases and J lost 1 base. The CDR3 sequence is 14 residues long.

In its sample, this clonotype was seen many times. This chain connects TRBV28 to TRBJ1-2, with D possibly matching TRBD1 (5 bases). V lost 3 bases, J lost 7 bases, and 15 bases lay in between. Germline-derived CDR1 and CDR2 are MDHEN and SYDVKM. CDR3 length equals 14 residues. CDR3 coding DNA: TGTGCCAGCAGTTTGTCAAGGGCAGGGTCTGGCTACACCTTC. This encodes CASSLSRAGSGYTF.

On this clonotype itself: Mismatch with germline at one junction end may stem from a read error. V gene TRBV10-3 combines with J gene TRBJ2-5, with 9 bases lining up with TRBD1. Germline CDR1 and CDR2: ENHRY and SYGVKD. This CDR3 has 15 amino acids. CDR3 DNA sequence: TGTGCCATCAGTGGGACAGGGGTAGTCCAAGAGGCCCAGTACTTC. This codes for CAISGTGVVQEAQYF.

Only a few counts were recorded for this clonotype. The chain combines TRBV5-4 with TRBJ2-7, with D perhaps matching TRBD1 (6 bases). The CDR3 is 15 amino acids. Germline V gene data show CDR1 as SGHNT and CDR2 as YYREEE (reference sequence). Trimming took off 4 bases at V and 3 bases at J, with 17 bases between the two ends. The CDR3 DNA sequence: TGTGCCAGCAGCCCGGAGAGGGGGTTTCACTACGAGCAGTACTTC. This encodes CASSPERGFHYEQYF.

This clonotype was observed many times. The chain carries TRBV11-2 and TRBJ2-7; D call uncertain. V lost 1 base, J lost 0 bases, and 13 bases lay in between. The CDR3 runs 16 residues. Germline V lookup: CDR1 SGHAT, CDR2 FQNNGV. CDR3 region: CASSLVSGRFSYEQYF. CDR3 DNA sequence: TGTGCCAGCAGCTTAGTATCGGGCAGATTCTCCTACGAGCAGTACTTC.

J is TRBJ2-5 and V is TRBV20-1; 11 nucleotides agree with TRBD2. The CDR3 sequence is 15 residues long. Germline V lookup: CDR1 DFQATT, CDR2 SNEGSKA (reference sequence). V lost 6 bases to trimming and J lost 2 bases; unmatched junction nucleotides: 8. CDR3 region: CSARRLAGLQETQYF. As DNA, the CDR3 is TGCAGTGCAAGAAGACTAGCGGGGCTACAAGAGACCCAGTACTTC.

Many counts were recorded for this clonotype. The CDR3 is CASSQELGDLETQYF. The CDR3 DNA reads as TGCGCCAGCAGCCAAGAATTGGGAGACCTAGAGACCCAGTACTTC. This chain links TRBV4-1 with TRBJ2-5, with D possibly TRBD2 on 5 matching bases. Germline V CDR1 and CDR2: MGHRA, YSYEKL. The CDR3 spans 15 residues. V was pared by 0 bases and J by 4 bases, with 12 bases between.

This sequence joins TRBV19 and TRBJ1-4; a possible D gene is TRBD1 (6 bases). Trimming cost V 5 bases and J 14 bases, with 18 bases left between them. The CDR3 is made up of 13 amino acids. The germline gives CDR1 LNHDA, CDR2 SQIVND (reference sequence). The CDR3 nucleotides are TGTGCCAGTAGTGGACAGCCGTTGAAGGGTCTGTTTTTT. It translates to CASSGQPLKGLFF.

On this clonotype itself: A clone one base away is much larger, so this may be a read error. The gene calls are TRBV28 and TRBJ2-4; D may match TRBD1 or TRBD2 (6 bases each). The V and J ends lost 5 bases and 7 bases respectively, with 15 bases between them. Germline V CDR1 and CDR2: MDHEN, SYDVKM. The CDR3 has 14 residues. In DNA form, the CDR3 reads TGTGCCAGCAGTCTAGGACCGGGGGCCAACATTCAGTACTTC. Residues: CASSLGPGANIQYF.

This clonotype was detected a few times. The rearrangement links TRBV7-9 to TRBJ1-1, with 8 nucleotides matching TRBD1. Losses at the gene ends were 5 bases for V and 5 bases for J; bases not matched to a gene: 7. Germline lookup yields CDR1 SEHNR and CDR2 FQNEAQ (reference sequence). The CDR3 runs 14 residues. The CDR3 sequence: CASSLPGQVTEAFF. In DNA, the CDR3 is TGTGCCAGCAGCCTACCGGGACAGGTTACTGAAGCTTTCTTT. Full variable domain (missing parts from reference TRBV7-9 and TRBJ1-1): DTGVSQNPRHKITKRGQNVTFRCDPISEHNRLYWYRQTLGQGPEFLTYFQNEAQLEKSRLLSDRFSAERPKGSFSTLEIQRTEQGDSAMYLCASSLPGQVTEAFFGQGTRLTVV.

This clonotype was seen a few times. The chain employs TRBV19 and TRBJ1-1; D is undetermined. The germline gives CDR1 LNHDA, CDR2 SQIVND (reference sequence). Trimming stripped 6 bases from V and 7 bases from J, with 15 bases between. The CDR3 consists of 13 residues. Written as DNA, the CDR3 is TGTGCCAGTAGGCTTGGACGAAGGAGTGAAGCTTTCTTT. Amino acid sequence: CASRLGRRSEAFF.

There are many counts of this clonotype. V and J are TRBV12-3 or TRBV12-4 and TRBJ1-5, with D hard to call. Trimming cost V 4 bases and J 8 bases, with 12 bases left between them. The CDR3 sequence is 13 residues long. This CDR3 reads CASSSPNLEPQHF. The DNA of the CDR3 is TGTGCCAGCAGTTCCCCGAATTTGGAGCCCCAGCATTTT.

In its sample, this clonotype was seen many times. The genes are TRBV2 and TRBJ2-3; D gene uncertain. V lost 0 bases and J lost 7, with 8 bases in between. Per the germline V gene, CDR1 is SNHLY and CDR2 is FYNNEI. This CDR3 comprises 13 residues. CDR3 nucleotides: TGTGCCAGCAGTGAAGCGCTAGGGTATACGCAGTATTTT. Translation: CASSEALGYTQYF.

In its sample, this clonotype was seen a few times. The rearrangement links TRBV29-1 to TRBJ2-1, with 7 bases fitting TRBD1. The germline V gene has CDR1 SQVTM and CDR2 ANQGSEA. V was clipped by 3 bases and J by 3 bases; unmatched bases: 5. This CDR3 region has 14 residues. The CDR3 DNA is TGCAGCGTTGAGGGCAGGGGGTACTACAATGAGCAGTTCTTC. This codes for CSVEGRGYYNEQFF.

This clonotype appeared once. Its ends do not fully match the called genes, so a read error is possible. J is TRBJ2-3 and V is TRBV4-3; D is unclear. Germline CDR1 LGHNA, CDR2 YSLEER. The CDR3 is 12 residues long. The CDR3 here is CASSQKPGTQYF. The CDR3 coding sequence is TGCGCCAGCAGCCAGAAGCCAGGTACGCAGTACTTT.

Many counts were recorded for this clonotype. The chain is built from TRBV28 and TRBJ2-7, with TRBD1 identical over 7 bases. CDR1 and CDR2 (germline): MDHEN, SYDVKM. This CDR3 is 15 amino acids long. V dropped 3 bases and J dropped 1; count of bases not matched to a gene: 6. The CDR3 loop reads CASSFRTGKSYEQYF. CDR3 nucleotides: TGTGCCAGCAGTTTCAGGACAGGAAAGTCCTACGAGCAGTACTTC.

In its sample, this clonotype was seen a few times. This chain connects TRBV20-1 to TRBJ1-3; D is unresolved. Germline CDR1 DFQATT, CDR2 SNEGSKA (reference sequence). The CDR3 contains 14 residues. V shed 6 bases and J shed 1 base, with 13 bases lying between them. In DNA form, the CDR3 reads TGCAGTGCCAAGAGAGGTCGTTCTGGAAACACCATATATTTT. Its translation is CSAKRGRSGNTIYF.

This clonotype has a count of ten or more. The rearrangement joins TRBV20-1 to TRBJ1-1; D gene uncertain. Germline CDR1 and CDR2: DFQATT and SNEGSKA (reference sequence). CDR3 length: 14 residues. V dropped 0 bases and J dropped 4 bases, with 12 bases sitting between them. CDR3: CSAREGTPSTEAFF. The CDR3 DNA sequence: TGCAGTGCTAGAGAGGGAACCCCGAGCACTGAAGCTTTCTTT.